These 18 T cell receptor beta chains were sequenced from one sample in a study of cytomegalovirus exposure and HLA in healthy donors. The PCR made use of 60 Vbeta and 13 Jbeta primers. The protocol was immunoSEQ multiplex PCR, while the TCRdb copy is restricted to in-frame clones and leaves out a portion. The data show 65,000 to 70,000 clones, around 80% seen once. The sequenced sample consisted of PBMCs. The receptors derive from a man aged 50 to 60 in good health and CMV-seronegative.

The chain uses TRBV11-3 and TRBJ2-3, with a tentative D call TRBD2 (6 bases). The V end was cut by 2 bases, the J end by 2 bases, with 11 bases between. From germline, CDR1 is SGHNT and CDR2 YENEEA. The CDR3 contains 15 residues. CDR3 nucleotides: TGTGCCAGCAGCTTACGCGGGGTCCTCACAGATACGCAGTATTTT. As protein: CASSLRGVLTDTQYF.

CDR3 residues: CASSTIQGSFEAFF. The CDR3 nucleotides read TGTGCCAGCAGCACCATACAGGGGAGTTTTGAAGCTTTCTTT. This chain joins TRBV11-2 and TRBJ1-1; 7 bases are a match to TRBD1. J was trimmed by 7 bases and V by 5 bases; bases with no gene match: 10. The CDR3 length is 14 residues. Germline assignment: CDR1 SGHAT and CDR2 FQNNGV.

The chain has TRBV6-5 and TRBJ1-1, with D possibly TRBD1 on 6 matching bases. The CDR3 runs 14 residues. Germline V gene lookup returns CDR1 MNHEY and CDR2 SVGAGI. Trimming shortened V by 7 bases and J by 2 bases, and 14 bases separated the two germline ends. CDR3 coding DNA: TGTGCCAGCAACGCCGGGACACTTAACACTGAAGCTTTCTTT. As protein: CASNAGTLNTEAFF.

The genes are TRBV5-1 and TRBJ1-1; 9 positions agree with TRBD1. From germline, CDR1 is SGHRS and CDR2 YFSETQ. This CDR3 is 15 amino acids long. The J segment lost 5 bases and the V segment lost 4 bases, leaving 9 bases of the junction unmatched. CDR3: CASSVTGTGYTEAFF. CDR3 bases: TGCGCCAGCAGCGTCACCGGGACAGGGTATACTGAAGCTTTCTTT.

The gene calls are TRBV5-1 and TRBJ2-3; weak D call: TRBD2 (6 bases). CDR3 length equals 16 residues. Germline CDR1 SGHRS, CDR2 YFSETQ. V was cut by 4 bases and J by 4 bases, with 19 bases left in between. CDR3 bases: TGCGCCAGCAGCCTCGCAAGCAGCGGGCGAGCAGATACGCAGTATTTT. Residues: CASSLASSGRADTQYF.

The chain couples TRBV18 to TRBJ2-2; D is unresolved. This CDR3 comprises 14 residues. CDR1 and CDR2 from the germline V gene are KGHSH and LQKENI. V was shortened by 6 bases and J by 1 base, with 9 bases between the two germline ends. The CDR3 DNA sequence: TGTGCCAGCTCGCGCACTCGGAACACCGGGGAGCTGTTTTTT. Its protein is CASSRTRNTGELFF.

The chain employs TRBV18 and TRBJ2-1, with D unresolved. Trimming shortened V by 3 bases and J by 4 bases, and 7 bases separated the two germline ends. Germline CDR1 and CDR2: KGHSH and LQKENI. The CDR3 runs to 13 residues. CDR3 DNA: TGTGCCAGCTCACCGACAATGTACAATGAGCAGTTCTTC. It yields the protein CASSPTMYNEQFF.

The rearrangement links TRBV5-1 to TRBJ1-1; 12 bases fit TRBD1. Germline V gives CDR1 SGHRS, CDR2 YFSETQ. This CDR3 contains 15 residues. Trimming removed 5 bases from V and 7 bases from J; junction bases left unmatched: 9. The CDR3 nucleotides read TGCGCCAGCAGGACCGGGACAGGGGGCGCGGGTGAAGCTTTCTTT. Amino acids: CASRTGTGGAGEAFF. Complete variable domain (other parts from reference TRBV5-1 and TRBJ1-1): KAGVTQTPRYLIKTRGQQVTLSCSPISGHRSVSWYQQTPGQGLQFLFEYFSETQRNKGNFPGRFSGRQFSNSRSEMNVSTLELGDSALYLCASRTGTGGAGEAFFGQGTRLTVV.

This clone was detected only a few times. This chain joins TRBV6-5 and TRBJ2-1; the D gene is possibly TRBD1 (5 bases). Per the germline V gene, CDR1 is MNHEY and CDR2 is SVGAGI. CDR3 length equals 14 residues. Between the trimmed V and J ends, which lost 2 bases and 6 bases, there was a span of 11 bases. The DNA of the CDR3 is TGTGCCAGCAGTTACCCGGACAAAACCAATGAGCAGTTCTTC. It specifies CASSYPDKTNEQFF.

The chain uses TRBV6-5 and TRBJ2-1, with TRBD2 matching over 14 bases. This CDR3 region has 15 residues. V trimming: 6 bases; J trimming: 4 bases; junction bases outside the gene matches: 2. The germline gives CDR1 MNHEY, CDR2 SVGAGI. Here the CDR3 reads CASRRTSGGYNEQFF. As DNA, the CDR3 is TGTGCCAGCAGACGGACTAGCGGGGGGTACAATGAGCAGTTCTTC.

The chain carries TRBV6-1 and TRBJ1-1; D uncertain. Trimming took 0 bases from V and 5 from J, leaving 7 bases between them. The CDR3 contains 13 residues. CDR1 is MNHNS and CDR2 is SASEGT in the germline V gene. In DNA, the CDR3 is TGTGCCAGCAGTGAAGCGCGGTCGACTGAAGCTTTCTTT. It encodes CASSEARSTEAFF.

This clone is termed medium-sized. The J gene is TRBJ2-7, the V gene TRBV5-5; weak D call: TRBD1 (6 bases). V lost 4 bases to trimming and J lost 2 bases, with 19 bases between them. The CDR3 length is 16 residues. CDR1 and CDR2 (germline): SGHKS, YYEKEE (reference sequence). This CDR3 reads CASSTLLTGATYEQYF. The CDR3, as DNA: TGTGCCAGCAGCACCCTCCTGACAGGCGCAACCTACGAGCAGTACTTC.

The V call is TRBV4-3, the J call TRBJ2-2; D remains ambiguous. Deletions cut 0 bases from V and 5 bases from J, with 10 bases between. Germline-derived CDR1 and CDR2 are LGHNA and YSLEER. This CDR3 comprises 15 residues. The CDR3 DNA sequence: TGCGCCAGCAGCCAAGATGTCAGGTCAACCGGGGAGCTGTTTTTT. This codes for CASSQDVRSTGELFF.

The J gene is TRBJ2-1, the V gene TRBV6-6; no clear D. CDR1 is MNHNY and CDR2 is SVGAGI in the germline V gene (reference sequence). The CDR3 is made up of 14 amino acids. V gave up 2 bases and J gave up 4 bases, with 9 bases separating them. The chain's CDR3 is CASSYERVYNEQFF. In nucleotides, the CDR3 is TGTGCCAGCAGTTACGAACGGGTTTACAATGAGCAGTTCTTC.

CDR3 coding DNA: TGTGCCAGCAGTGATGGCGGGACAGGGGGCGAAGGGGATGAAAAACTGTTTTTT. This codes for CASSDGGTGGEGDEKLFF. The V call is TRBV25-1, the J call TRBJ1-4, with 12 nucleotides matching TRBD1. The V gene end was trimmed by 3 bases and the J gene end by 6 bases; junction bases not matched to a gene: 11. This CDR3 has 18 residues. Germline V gene data show CDR1 as MGHDK and CDR2 as SYGVNS. Based on the CDR3 plus reference TRBV25-1 and TRBJ1-4, the full variable domain is EADIYQTPRYLVIGTGKKITLECSQTMGHDKMYWYQQDPGMELHLIHYSYGVNSTEKGDLSSESTVSRIRTEHFPLTLESARPSHTSQYLCASSDGGTGGEGDEKLFFGSGTQLSVL.

Only a few counts were recorded for this clone. The rearrangement uses TRBV5-6 and TRBJ2-5, with 7 bases fitting TRBD2. Trimming took 2 bases from V and 7 from J; bases not matched to a gene: 14. In germline, CDR1 is SGHDT, CDR2 YYEEEE. The CDR3 runs 16 residues. CDR3 amino acids: CASSLGGRAVLRTQYF. As DNA, the CDR3 is TGTGCCAGCAGCTTAGGAGGGAGGGCTGTGTTGAGGACCCAGTACTTC.

This clone was detected a few times. CDR3 sequence reads: CAWGVADGYNEQFF. The DNA for the CDR3 is TGTGCCTGGGGAGTAGCGGACGGATACAATGAGCAGTTCTTC. The chain carries TRBV30 and TRBJ2-1, with D possibly being TRBD2 (6 bases). V shed 5 bases and J shed 4 bases, with 15 bases lying between them. Germline lookup yields CDR1 GTSNPN and CDR2 SVGIG (reference sequence). CDR3 length: 14 amino acids.

V gene TRBV5-1 combines with J gene TRBJ2-3, with 11 bases aligning to TRBD2. From germline, CDR1 is SGHRS and CDR2 YFSETQ. J was trimmed by 6 bases and V by 0 bases; bases with no gene match: 3. The CDR3 spans 15 residues. The CDR3 DNA sequence: TGCGCCAGCAGCTTGGCCTCTAGCGGGAGGGATACGCAGTATTTT. Its protein product is CASSLASSGRDTQYF.